The table lists the clone carrying this T cell receptor (beta chain) with a few counts. Its antigen is unknown. These data originate in a study of T cell repertoires in cytomegalovirus infection. Study details: It was the public TCR beta signatures that indicated both CMV infection and matching HLA type.

Whole-study results and caveats: The cumulative frequency of public TCR beta families distinguished individuals who carried CMV together with the relevant HLA. Predominance within the ex vivo response was attributable to HLA-C-restricted CMV-specific TCR beta clonotypes.

Germline CDR1 DFQATT, CDR2 SNEGSKA (reference sequence). Trimming shortened V by 0 bases and J by 1 base, and 10 bases separated the two germline ends. This CDR3 is 15 amino acids long. MiXCR, applied by TCRdb to the reads, yields one record per CDR3 protein. Among 480,000 or so distinct CDR3 sequences listed, approximately 11% were seen once. The clonotype comes from a human donor in good health (CMV status not recorded). Some clones in this sample may be carry-over from other donors' samples. Sequencing was performed on PBMCs. The rearrangement joins TRBV20-1 to TRBJ1-5; D possibly corresponds to TRBD1 (5 bases). CDR3: CSAREPGVSNQPQHF. DNA for the CDR3: TGCAGTGCTAGAGAGCCGGGGGTAAGCAATCAGCCCCAGCATTTT.